This T cell receptor beta chain was sequenced during a study of T cells in Graves' hyperthyroidism and ophthalmopathy. Findings and limits, study-wide: Most clonotypes expanded in the thyroid (above 0.001) were also present in blood.

The authors obtained PBMCs from more than 9.5 ml of fresh peripheral blood. The CDR3 consists of 18 residues. V lost 4 bases to trimming and J lost 2 bases, with 22 bases between them. Germline V CDR1 and CDR2: SGHTA, FQGTGA. This clonotype was seen many times. Its specificity is not known. Amplified TCR beta CDR3 regions derived from RNA transcripts. The primer set for the first-round RT-PCR of the TCR CDR3 was HTBI. TCRdb processed the multiplex PCR reads anew with MiXCR; each CDR3 protein has one entry. The profile covers around 500,000 distinct CDR3 sequences, with 14% appearing a single time and under 20% taken by the ten largest.

The sequenced material came from blood. This receptor was identified in a woman aged 18-35 years with Graves' hyperthyroidism. The rearrangement links TRBV7-3 to TRBJ2-3; D not certain. The CDR3 spells CASSSRADRPRSTDTQYF. In DNA, the CDR3 is TGTGCCAGCAGCTCCCGGGCCGATCGGCCCAGGTCCACAGATACGCAGTATTTT.